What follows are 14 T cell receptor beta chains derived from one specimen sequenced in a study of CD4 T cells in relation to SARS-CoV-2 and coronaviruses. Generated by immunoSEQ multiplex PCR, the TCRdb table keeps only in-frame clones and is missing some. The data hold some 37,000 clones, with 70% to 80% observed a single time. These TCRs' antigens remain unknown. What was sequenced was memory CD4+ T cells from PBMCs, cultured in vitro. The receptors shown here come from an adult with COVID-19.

CDR3 protein: CASKGRRGAMNTEAFF. The CDR3 nucleotides read TGTGCCAGCAAGGGGAGAAGAGGGGCGATGAACACTGAAGCTTTCTTT. This chain uses TRBV28 with TRBJ1-1, with TRBD1 as a possible D gene (5 bases). Looked up from germline, CDR1 is MDHEN and CDR2 is SYDVKM. The CDR3 runs to 16 residues. The V gene lost 7 bases and the J gene lost 0 bases, with 18 bases spanning the gap.

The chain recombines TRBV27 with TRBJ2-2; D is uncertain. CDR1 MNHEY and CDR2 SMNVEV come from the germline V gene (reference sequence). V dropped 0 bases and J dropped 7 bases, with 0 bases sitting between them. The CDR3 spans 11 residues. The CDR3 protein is CASSLSGELFF. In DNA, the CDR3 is TGTGCCAGCAGTTTATCCGGGGAGCTGTTTTTT.

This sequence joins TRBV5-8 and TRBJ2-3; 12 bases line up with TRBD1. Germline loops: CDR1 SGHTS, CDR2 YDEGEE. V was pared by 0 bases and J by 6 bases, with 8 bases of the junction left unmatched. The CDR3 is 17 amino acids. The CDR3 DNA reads TGTGCCAGCAGCTTGGGTGGGACAGGGGGCGCCCTCGATACGCAGTATTTT. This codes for CASSLGGTGGALDTQYF.

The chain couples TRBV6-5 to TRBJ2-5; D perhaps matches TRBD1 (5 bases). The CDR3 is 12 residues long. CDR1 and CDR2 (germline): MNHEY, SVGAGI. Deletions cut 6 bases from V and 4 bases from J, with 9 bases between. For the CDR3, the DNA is TGTGCCAGCAGCGACAGCCCAGAGACCCAGTACTTC. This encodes CASSDSPETQYF.

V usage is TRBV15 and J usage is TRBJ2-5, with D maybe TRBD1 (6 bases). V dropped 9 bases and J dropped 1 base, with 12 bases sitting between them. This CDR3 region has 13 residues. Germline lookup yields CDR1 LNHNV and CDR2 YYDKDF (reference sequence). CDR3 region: CATTDRIQETQYF. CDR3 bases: TGTGCCACTACGGACAGAATCCAAGAGACCCAGTACTTC.

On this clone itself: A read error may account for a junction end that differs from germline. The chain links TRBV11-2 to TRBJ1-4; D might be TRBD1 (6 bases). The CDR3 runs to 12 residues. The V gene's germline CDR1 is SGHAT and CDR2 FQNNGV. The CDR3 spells CASNLYRDKLFF. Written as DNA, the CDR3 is TGTGCCAGCAACTTATACAGGGACAAACTGTTTTTT.

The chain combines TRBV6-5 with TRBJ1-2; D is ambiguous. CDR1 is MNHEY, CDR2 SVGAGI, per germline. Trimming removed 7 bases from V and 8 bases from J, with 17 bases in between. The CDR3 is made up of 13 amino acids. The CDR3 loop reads CASIDTESGGYTF. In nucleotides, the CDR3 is TGTGCCAGCATCGATACTGAGTCGGGGGGCTACACCTTC.

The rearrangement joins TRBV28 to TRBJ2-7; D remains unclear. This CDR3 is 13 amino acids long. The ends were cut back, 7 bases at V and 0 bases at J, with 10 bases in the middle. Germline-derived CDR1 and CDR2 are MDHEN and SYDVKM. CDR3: CASMAPNSYEQYF. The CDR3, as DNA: TGTGCCAGCATGGCACCGAACTCCTACGAGCAGTACTTC.

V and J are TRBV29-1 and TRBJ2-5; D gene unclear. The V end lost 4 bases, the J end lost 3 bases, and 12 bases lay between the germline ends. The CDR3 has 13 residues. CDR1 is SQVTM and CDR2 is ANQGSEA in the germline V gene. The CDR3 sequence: CSVVNLGKETQYF. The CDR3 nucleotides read TGCAGCGTTGTTAACCTGGGAAAAGAGACCCAGTACTTC. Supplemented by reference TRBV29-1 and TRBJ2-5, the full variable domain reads SAVISQKPSRDICQRGTSLTIQCQVDSQVTMMFWYRQQPGQSLTLIATANQGSEATYESGFVIDKFPISRPNLTFSTLTVSNMSPEDSSIYLCSVVNLGKETQYFGPGTRLLVL.

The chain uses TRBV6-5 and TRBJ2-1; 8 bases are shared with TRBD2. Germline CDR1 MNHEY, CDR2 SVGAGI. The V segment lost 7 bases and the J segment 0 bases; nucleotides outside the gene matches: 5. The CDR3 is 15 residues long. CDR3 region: CASKGSGNSYNEQFF. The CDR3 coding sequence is TGTGCCAGCAAGGGTAGCGGGAACTCCTACAATGAGCAGTTCTTC.

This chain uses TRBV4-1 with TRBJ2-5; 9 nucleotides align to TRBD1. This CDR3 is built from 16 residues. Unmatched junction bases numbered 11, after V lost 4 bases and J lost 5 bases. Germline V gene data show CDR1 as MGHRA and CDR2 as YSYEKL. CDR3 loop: CASSLRRQGGLETQYF. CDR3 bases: TGCGCCAGCAGCCTGCGTCGACAGGGGGGTTTGGAGACCCAGTACTTC.

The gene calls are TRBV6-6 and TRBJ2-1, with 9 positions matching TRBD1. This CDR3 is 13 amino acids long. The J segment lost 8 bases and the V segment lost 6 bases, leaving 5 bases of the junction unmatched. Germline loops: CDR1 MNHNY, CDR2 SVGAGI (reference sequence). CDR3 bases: TGTGCCAGCAGGATCACAGGGGGCGATGAGCAGTTCTTC. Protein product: CASRITGGDEQFF.

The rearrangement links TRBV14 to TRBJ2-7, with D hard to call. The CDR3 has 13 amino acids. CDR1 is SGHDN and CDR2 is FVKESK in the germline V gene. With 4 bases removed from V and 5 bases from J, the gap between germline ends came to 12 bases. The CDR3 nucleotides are TGTGCCAGCAGCCTGTTCCCGGACCACGAGCAGTACTTC. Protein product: CASSLFPDHEQYF.

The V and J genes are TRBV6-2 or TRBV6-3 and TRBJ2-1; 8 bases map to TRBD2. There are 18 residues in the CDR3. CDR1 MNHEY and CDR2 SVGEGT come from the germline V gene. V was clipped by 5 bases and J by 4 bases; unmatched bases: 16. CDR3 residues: CASSRSGSLSLRYNEQFF. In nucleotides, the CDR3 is TGTGCCAGCAGTAGAAGCGGGAGCTTAAGTCTTCGTTACAATGAGCAGTTCTTC.